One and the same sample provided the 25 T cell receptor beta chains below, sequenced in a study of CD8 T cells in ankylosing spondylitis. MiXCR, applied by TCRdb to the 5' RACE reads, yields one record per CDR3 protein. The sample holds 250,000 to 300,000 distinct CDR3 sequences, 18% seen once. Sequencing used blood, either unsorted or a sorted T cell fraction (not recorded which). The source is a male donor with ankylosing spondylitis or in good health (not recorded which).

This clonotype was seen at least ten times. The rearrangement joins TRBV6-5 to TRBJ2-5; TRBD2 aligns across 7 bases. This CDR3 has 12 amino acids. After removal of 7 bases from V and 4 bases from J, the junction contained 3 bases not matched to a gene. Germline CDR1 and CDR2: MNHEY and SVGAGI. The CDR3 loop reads CASTPGGETQYF. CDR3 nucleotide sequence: TGTGCCAGCACTCCGGGAGGAGAGACCCAGTACTTC.

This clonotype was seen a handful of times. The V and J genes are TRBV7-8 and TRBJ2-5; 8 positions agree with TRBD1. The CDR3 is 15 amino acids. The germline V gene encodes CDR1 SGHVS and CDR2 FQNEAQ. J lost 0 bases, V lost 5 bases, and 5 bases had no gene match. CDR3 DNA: TGTGCCAGCAGCCCGAGGACAGGGTACCAAGAGACCCAGTACTTC. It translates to CASSPRTGYQETQYF.

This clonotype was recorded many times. The CDR3 reads CASRFSGLGGAGEQFF. Here the CDR3 DNA reads TGTGCCAGCAGATTCTCCGGACTAGGAGGGGCTGGTGAGCAGTTCTTC. The chain is built from TRBV12-3 or TRBV12-4 and TRBJ2-1; 7 nucleotides agree with TRBD2. Trimming removed 6 bases from V and 9 bases from J; junction bases left unmatched: 17. The CDR3 has 16 residues.

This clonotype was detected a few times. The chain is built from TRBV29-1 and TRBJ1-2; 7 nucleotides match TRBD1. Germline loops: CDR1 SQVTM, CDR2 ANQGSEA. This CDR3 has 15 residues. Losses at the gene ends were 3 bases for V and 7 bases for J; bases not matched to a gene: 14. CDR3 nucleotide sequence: TGCAGCGTTGACGGATATGCGCGACAGGGCGGTGGCTACACCTTC. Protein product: CSVDGYARQGGGYTF.

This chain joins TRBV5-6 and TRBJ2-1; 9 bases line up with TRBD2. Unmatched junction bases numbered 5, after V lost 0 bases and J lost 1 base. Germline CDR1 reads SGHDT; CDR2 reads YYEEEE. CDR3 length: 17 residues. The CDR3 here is CASSLGAGGPSYNEQFF. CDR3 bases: TGTGCCAGCAGCTTGGGGGCGGGAGGGCCATCCTACAATGAGCAGTTCTTC.

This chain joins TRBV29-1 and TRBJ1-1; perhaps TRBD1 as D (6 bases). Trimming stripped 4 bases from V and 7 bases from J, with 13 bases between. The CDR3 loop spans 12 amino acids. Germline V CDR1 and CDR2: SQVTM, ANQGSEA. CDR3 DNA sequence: TGCAGCGTTGGTCAGGGGCCGGGTGAAGCTTTCTTT. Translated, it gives CSVGQGPGEAFF. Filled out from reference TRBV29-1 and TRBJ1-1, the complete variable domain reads SAVISQKPSRDICQRGTSLTIQCQVDSQVTMMFWYRQQPGQSLTLIATANQGSEATYESGFVIDKFPISRPNLTFSTLTVSNMSPEDSSIYLCSVGQGPGEAFFGQGTRLTVV.

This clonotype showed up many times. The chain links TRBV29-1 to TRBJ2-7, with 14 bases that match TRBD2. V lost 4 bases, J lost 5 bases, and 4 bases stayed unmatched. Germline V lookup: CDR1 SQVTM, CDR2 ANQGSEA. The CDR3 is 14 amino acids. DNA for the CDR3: TGCAGCGTTGGAGGACTAGCGGGAGGACACGAGCAGTACTTC. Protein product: CSVGGLAGGHEQYF.

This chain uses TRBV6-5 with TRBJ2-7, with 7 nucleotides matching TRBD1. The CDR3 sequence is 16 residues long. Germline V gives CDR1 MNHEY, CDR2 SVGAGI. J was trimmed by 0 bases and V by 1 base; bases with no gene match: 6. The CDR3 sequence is CASSYYPGTDSYEQYF. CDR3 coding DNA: TGTGCCAGCAGTTACTATCCGGGGACAGACTCCTACGAGCAGTACTTC.

The chain's CDR3 is CASRGGSSYEQYF. CDR3 DNA sequence: TGTGCCAGCAGGGGAGGGAGCTCCTACGAGCAGTACTTC. The chain is built from TRBV6-1 and TRBJ2-7; 7 positions match TRBD2. The V and J ends lost 6 bases and 0 bases, in that order; junction bases with no gene match: 2. Germline CDR1 is MNHNS and CDR2 is SASEGT. The CDR3 consists of 13 residues.

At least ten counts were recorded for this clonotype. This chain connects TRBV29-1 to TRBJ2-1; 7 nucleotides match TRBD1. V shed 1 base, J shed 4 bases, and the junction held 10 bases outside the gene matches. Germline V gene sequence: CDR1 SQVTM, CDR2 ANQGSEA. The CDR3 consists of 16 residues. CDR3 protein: CSVEAVQGRGYNEQFF. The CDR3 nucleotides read TGCAGCGTTGAAGCGGTACAGGGGCGCGGGTACAATGAGCAGTTCTTC.

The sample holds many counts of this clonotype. The CDR3 DNA follows: TGTGCCAGCAGCACACTCACCGGGACAGGGGTCGATTATGGCTACACCTTC. Protein product: CASSTLTGTGVDYGYTF. The V call is TRBV7-9, the J call TRBJ1-2; TRBD1 matches 10 bases. With 5 bases clipped from V and 5 bases from J, the junction kept 14 bases outside the gene matches. CDR3 length: 17 amino acids. Germline CDR1 SEHNR, CDR2 FQNEAQ (reference sequence).

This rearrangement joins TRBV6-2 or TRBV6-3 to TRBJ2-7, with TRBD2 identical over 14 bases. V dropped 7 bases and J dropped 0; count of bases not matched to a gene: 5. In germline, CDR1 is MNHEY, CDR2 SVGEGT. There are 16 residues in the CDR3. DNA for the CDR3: TGTGCCAGCACCAGACTAGCGGGAGGGAGCTCCTACGAGCAGTACTTC. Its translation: CASTRLAGGSSYEQYF.

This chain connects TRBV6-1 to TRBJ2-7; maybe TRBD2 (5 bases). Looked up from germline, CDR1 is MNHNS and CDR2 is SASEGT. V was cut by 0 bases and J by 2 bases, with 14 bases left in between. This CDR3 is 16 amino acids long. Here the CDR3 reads CASSEALWEWTYEQYF. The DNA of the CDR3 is TGTGCCAGCAGTGAAGCGTTATGGGAGTGGACCTACGAGCAGTACTTC.

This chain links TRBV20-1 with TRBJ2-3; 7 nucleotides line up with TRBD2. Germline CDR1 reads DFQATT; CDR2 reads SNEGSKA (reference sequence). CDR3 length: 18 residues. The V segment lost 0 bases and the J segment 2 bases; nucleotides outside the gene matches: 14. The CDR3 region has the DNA TGCAGTGCTAGAGATCGGGAATGGGGAGGGCGGGTCACAGATACGCAGTATTTT. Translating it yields CSARDREWGGRVTDTQYF.

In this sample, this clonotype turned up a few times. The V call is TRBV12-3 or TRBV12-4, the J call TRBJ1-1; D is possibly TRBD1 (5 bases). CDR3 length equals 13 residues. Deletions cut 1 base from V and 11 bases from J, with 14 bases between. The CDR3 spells CASSLGGTQAAFF. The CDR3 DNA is TGTGCCAGCAGTTTAGGGGGGACCCAAGCGGCTTTCTTT.

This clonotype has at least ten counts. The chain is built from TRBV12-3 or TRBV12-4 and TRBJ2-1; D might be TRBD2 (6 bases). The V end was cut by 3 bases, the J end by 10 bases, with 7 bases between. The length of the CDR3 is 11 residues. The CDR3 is CASSFGGEQFF. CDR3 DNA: TGTGCCAGCAGTTTTGGGGGGGAGCAGTTCTTC.

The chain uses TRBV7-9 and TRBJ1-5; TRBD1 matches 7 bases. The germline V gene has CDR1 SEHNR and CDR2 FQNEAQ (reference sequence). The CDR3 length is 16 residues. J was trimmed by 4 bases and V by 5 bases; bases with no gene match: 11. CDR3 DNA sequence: TGTGCCAGCAGCGAAAGCCAAGGGGGCCCTAATCAGCCCCAGCATTTT. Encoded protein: CASSESQGGPNQPQHF.

The DNA of the CDR3 is TGCAGCGTTGTAGCGGGAGTTAACACCGGGGAGCTGTTTTTT. This codes for CSVVAGVNTGELFF. The chain employs TRBV29-1 and TRBJ2-2, with 9 bases identical to TRBD2. V was clipped by 4 bases and J by 2 bases; unmatched bases: 2. The CDR3 loop spans 14 amino acids. Per the germline V gene, CDR1 is SQVTM and CDR2 is ANQGSEA.

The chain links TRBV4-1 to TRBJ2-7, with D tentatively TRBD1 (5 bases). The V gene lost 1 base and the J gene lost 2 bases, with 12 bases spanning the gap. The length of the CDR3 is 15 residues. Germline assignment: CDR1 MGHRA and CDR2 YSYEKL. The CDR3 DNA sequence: TGCGCCAGCAGCCAAGTTACAGGTTACCCCTACGAGCAGTACTTC. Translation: CASSQVTGYPYEQYF.

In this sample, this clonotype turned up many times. The CDR3 region has the DNA TGCAGCGTTGGGCAGGGGAACACCGGGGAGCTGTTTTTT. This codes for CSVGQGNTGELFF. The rearrangement joins TRBV29-1 to TRBJ2-2; D may be TRBD1 (5 bases). The V and J ends lost 4 bases and 1 base respectively, with 7 bases between them. Germline V lookup: CDR1 SQVTM, CDR2 ANQGSEA. The CDR3 loop spans 13 amino acids.

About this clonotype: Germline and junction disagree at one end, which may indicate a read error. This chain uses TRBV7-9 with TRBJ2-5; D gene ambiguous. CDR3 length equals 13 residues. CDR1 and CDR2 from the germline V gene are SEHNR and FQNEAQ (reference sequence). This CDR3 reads CASSFYGQETQYF. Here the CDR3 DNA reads TGTGCTAGCAGCTTTTACGGGCAAGAGACCCAGTACTTC.

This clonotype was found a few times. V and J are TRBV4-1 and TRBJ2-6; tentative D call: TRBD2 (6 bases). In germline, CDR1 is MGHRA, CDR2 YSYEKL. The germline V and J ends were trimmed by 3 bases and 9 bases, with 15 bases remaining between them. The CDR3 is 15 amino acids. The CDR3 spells CASSHVGGPVNVLTF. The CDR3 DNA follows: TGCGCCAGCAGCCATGTGGGAGGACCAGTCAACGTCCTGACTTTC.

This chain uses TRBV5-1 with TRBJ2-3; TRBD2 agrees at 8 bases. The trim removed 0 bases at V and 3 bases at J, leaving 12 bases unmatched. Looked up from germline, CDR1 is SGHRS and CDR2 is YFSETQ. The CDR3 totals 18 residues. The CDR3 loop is CASSLEGDSGAPTDTQYF. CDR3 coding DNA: TGCGCCAGCAGCTTGGAGGGGGATAGCGGGGCCCCAACAGATACGCAGTATTTT.

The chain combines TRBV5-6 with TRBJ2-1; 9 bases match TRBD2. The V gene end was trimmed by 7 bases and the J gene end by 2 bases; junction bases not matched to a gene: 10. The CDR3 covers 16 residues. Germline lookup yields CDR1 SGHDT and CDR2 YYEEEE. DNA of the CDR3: TGTGCCAGCGGGTACGCGCGGGGGGGCGCCTACAATGAGCAGTTCTTC. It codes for CASGYARGGAYNEQFF. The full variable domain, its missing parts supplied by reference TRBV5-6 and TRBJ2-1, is DAGVTQSPTHLIKTRGQQVTLRCSPKSGHDTVSWYQQALGQGPQFIFQYYEEEERQRGNFPDRFSGHQFPNYSSELNVNALLLGDSALYLCASGYARGGAYNEQFFGPGTRLTVL.

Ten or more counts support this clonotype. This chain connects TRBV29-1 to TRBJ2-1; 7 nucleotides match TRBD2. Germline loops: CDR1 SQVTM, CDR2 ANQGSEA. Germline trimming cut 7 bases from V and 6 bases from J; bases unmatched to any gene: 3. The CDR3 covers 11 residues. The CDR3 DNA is TGCAGCGCGACTAGCCTCAATGAGCAGTTCTTC. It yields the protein CSATSLNEQFF.